This TCR beta chain was recovered during a study of Graves' ophthalmopathy and Graves' hyperthyroidism. General study findings and limits: Sensitivity of about 70% and specificity of roughly 72% were achieved by the model that predicted ophthalmopathy progression.

The CDR3 spans 16 residues. V was shortened by 2 bases and J by 9 bases, with 17 bases between the two germline ends. Germline-derived CDR1 and CDR2 are SNHLY and FYNNEI. RNA transcripts provided the template for amplifying TCR beta CDR3 regions. HTBI primers primed a first-round RT-PCR, and a second-round multiplex PCR followed. TCRdb reanalysed the multiplex PCR reads using MiXCR and keeps one entry per CDR3 protein. The sample lists 500,000 to 700,000 distinct CDR3 sequences, under 45% seen once, with about 4% in the top ten. At least ten counts were recorded for this clonotype. What it binds is unknown.

This clonotype originated in an adult man with Graves' hyperthyroidism. Material for sequencing was peripheral blood or thyroid tissue (not recorded which). The chain uses TRBV2 and TRBJ1-6, with D perhaps TRBD1 (6 bases). The CDR3 sequence: CASSELPGAIGSPLHF. As DNA, the CDR3 is TGTGCCAGCAGTGAACTACCGGGGGCGATTGGTTCACCCCTCCACTTT.